This TCR beta chain stems from a study of CD8+ T cells in alopecia areata. Findings of the study overall: Resident alphabeta T-cell populations of normal skin are likewise subject to sequencing in scalp samples. Scalp lesions, especially in alopecia totalis/universalis, had higher clonality than normal scalp.

The authors extracted RNA and reverse transcribed it into cDNA as the sequencing template. Sequencing was performed with immunoSEQ multiplex PCR; in TCRdb, only in-frame clones are kept and a portion is missing. The table shows fewer than 200,000 clones, with 50% to 60% occurring only once. The ends lost 2 bases at V and 2 bases at J; junction bases unmatched: 3. This CDR3 region has 15 residues. Germline V CDR1 and CDR2: SGDLS, YYNGEE. A remark on this clone: Its antigen is unidentified.

The rearrangement links TRBV9 to TRBJ2-5; 10 positions match TRBD2. Sample: CD4+ T cells sorted from blood, taken at week 0. The clonotype was recovered from a human donor with alopecia areata. The CDR3 sequence is CASSVGTSEQETQYF. CDR3 DNA sequence: TGTGCCAGCAGCGTTGGGACTAGCGAACAAGAGACCCAGTACTTC. Based on the CDR3 plus reference TRBV9 and TRBJ2-5, the full variable domain is DSGVTQTPKHLITATGQRVTLRCSPRSGDLSVYWYQQSLDQGLQFLIQYYNGEERAKGNILERFSAQQFPDLHSELNLSSLELGDSALYFCASSVGTSEQETQYFGPGTRLLVL.